Given below is one T cell receptor (beta chain) in context. Its target is unknown. Germline lookup yields CDR1 MNHEY and CDR2 SVGAGI. Trimming cost V 0 bases and J 0 bases, with 12 bases left between them. The CDR3 loop spans 16 amino acids. The record originates from a study of post-analysis software for immune sequencing data. Turning to the study itself: The disease courses covered relapsing-remitting, secondary progressive and progressive-relapsing multiple sclerosis. Study-wide findings and caveats: Comparison with controls showed significantly lower normalized Chao1 diversity in multiple sclerosis patients. Same-batch samples co-clustered strongly by F measure. There were five or six TRBV segments more frequent in patients than controls, and TRBV5-6, TRBV5-1 and TRBV20-1 were among them.

TCR beta cDNA libraries included unique molecular identifiers. Starting from about 0.98 to 11 million T cells, the study yielded about 490,000 cDNA molecules. One entry per CDR3 protein results from TCRdb running MiXCR on the PCR reads. The sample has more than 350,000 distinct CDR3 sequences; approximately 37% are singletons. The source is a girl aged 2 to 10 with multiple sclerosis. The gene calls are TRBV6-5 and TRBJ2-7; unclear D gene. Sequenced input: blood. The CDR3 sequence: CASSYSPGGSSYEQYF. CDR3 coding DNA: TGTGCCAGCAGTTACTCCCCCGGTGGAAGCTCCTACGAGCAGTACTTC.